Below are 3 T cell receptor beta chains sequenced from a single sample in a study of cytomegalovirus exposure and HLA in healthy donors. PCR involved 60 Vbeta and 13 Jbeta primers. The data were produced by immunoSEQ multiplex PCR, yet TCRdb's version contains in-frame clones alone and is incomplete. The sample lists fewer than 150,000 clones, more than 75% seen once, with approximately 5.6% in the top ten. Specimen: PBMCs. The receptors here all came from a woman aged 40 to 50 in good health and CMV-seropositive.

A few counts support this clone. The chain has TRBV11-2 and TRBJ2-1, with a weak D call TRBD2 (7 bases). This CDR3 comprises 15 residues. CDR1 and CDR2 from the germline V gene are SGHAT and FQNNGV. V gave up 4 bases and J gave up 10 bases, with 20 bases separating them. The CDR3 region has the DNA TGTGCCAGCAGCTCCGTGAGGGGGGGTAGGGGCGAGCAGTTCTTC. Translated, it gives CASSSVRGGRGEQFF.

The J gene is TRBJ1-4, the V gene TRBV29-1; 7 positions match TRBD1. CDR3 length equals 13 residues. Germline loops: CDR1 SQVTM, CDR2 ANQGSEA. J was trimmed by 8 bases and V by 2 bases; bases with no gene match: 5. CDR3 nucleotides: TGCAGCGTTGAAAGGGGGCCTGGAGAAAAACTGTTTTTT. Protein: CSVERGPGEKLFF.

This rearrangement joins TRBV6-1 to TRBJ2-7; TRBD1 matches at 8 bases. The CDR3 length is 16 residues. After removal of 4 bases from V and 2 bases from J, the junction contained 10 bases not matched to a gene. The germline V gene encodes CDR1 MNHNS and CDR2 SASEGT. The CDR3 loop reads CASSGQGMTGTYEQYF. The DNA of the CDR3 is TGTGCCAGCAGTGGACAGGGGATGACGGGGACCTACGAGCAGTACTTC.